This T cell receptor beta chain comes out of a study of PD-1 blockade in classical Hodgkin lymphoma. Germline V CDR1 and CDR2: SGHNT, YYREEE (reference sequence). Trimming shortened V by 4 bases and J by 8 bases, and 24 bases separated the two germline ends. This CDR3 contains 16 residues. Every patient was affected by relapse after autologous stem cell transplantation, while exposure to brentuximab vedotin was not uniform. Study results and caveats: Factors driving the repertoire differences, possibly disease activity or prior therapy, remain undefined. Nivolumab initiated under 1 year post-ASCT led to patient exclusion.

Turning to this clone: Its specificity is unknown.

Assay: immunoSEQ multiplex PCR; the TCRdb copy retains only in-frame clones and omits some. The sample contains tens of thousands of clones, around 85% of which appear only once. The source of this sequence is a human donor with classical Hodgkin lymphoma. The V and J genes are TRBV5-4 and TRBJ1-2; D is undetermined. The sequencing here drew on peripheral blood mononuclear cells (PBMCs), taken at baseline. CDR3 sequence reads: CASSQDLGRGVNGYTF. In DNA, the CDR3 is TGTGCCAGCAGCCAAGATCTTGGACGGGGAGTAAACGGCTACACCTTC.